One and the same sample provided the 5 T cell receptor beta chains below, sequenced in a study of spatial heterogeneity in lung cancer. Time point denoted: sample taken at primary tumor resection. Material for sequencing was whole RNA from tumor, nontumor lung or frozen PBMC, left unsorted. In TCRdb, the 5' RACE reads were re-called with MiXCR into one record per CDR3 protein. The data contain 25,000 or so distinct CDR3 sequences, 8.4% of them seen just once; the ten biggest clones take up roughly 35%. This material consisted of PBMCs, taken at surgery. The receptors here all came from a female donor with early-stage non-small cell lung cancer.

In its sample, this clonotype was seen a few times. The V call is TRBV20-1, the J call TRBJ2-7, with 9 nucleotides matching TRBD2. V lost 7 bases and J lost 0; bases outside the gene matches: 7. CDR1 DFQATT and CDR2 SNEGSKA come from the germline V gene (reference sequence). This CDR3 is built from 14 residues. In nucleotides, the CDR3 is TGCAGTGACCGCGCGGGAGGGGGCTCCTACGAGCAGTACTTC. It yields the protein CSDRAGGGSYEQYF.

This clonotype was counted many times. This chain uses TRBV6-1 with TRBJ2-2; 12 nucleotides match TRBD2. V shed 4 bases and J 5 bases; nucleotides not matched to a gene: 5. Germline values: CDR1 MNHNS, CDR2 SASEGT. This CDR3 has 16 residues. CDR3 DNA sequence: TGTGCCAGCAGTGCGCGACTAGCGGGAGCAACCGGGGAGCTGTTTTTT. This codes for CASSARLAGATGELFF.

This clonotype was counted at least ten times. This chain joins TRBV7-9 and TRBJ2-7, with D unclear. The CDR3 length is 12 residues. Germline lookup yields CDR1 SEHNR and CDR2 FQNEAQ (reference sequence). Trimming took off 8 bases at V and 4 bases at J, with 12 bases between the two ends. The CDR3 nucleotides are TGTGCCAGCCAACCGTTGGGGTACGAGCAGTACGTC. This sequence encodes CASQPLGYEQYV.

This clonotype has a count of ten or more. The chain uses TRBV27 and TRBJ1-5; perhaps TRBD1 as D (5 bases). V was cut by 3 bases and J by 7 bases, with 13 bases left in between. The CDR3 runs to 14 residues. Germline CDR1 is MNHEY and CDR2 is SMNVEV (reference sequence). CDR3 in amino acids: CASSFSGVRQPQHF. CDR3 coding DNA: TGTGCCAGCAGTTTCTCGGGGGTTCGACAGCCCCAGCATTTT.

This chain uses TRBV3-1 with TRBJ2-1; tentatively, D is TRBD1 or TRBD2 (9 bases each). Per the germline V gene, CDR1 is LGHDT and CDR2 is YNNKEL (reference sequence). V was cut by 3 bases and J by 7 bases, with 37 bases left in between. The CDR3 runs to 22 residues. CDR3 sequence: CASSQLVHRGRRREGPGNEQFF. CDR3 DNA sequence: TGTGCCAGCAGCCAGCTAGTCCACAGGGGGCGTAGGCGGGAGGGCCCAGGAAATGAGCAGTTCTTC.